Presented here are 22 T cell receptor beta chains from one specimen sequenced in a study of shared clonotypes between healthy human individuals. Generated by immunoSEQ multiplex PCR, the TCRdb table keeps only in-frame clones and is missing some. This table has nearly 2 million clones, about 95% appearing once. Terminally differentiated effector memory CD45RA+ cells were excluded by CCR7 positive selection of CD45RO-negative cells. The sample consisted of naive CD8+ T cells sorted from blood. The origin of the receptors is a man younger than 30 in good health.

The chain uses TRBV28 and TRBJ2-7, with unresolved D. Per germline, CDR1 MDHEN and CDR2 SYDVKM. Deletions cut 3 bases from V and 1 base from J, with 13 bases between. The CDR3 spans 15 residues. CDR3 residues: CASSFPGGPSYEQYF. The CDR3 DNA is TGTGCCAGCAGTTTCCCTGGTGGACCATCCTACGAGCAGTACTTC.

DNA of the CDR3: TGTGCCAGCAGTTTATCATATTTGGGACAGAACTATGGCTACACCTTC. It encodes CASSLSYLGQNYGYTF. V usage is TRBV27 and J usage is TRBJ1-2, with 7 bases that match TRBD1. CDR3 length: 16 amino acids. J lost 2 bases, V lost 0 bases, and 6 bases had no gene match. Germline lookup yields CDR1 MNHEY and CDR2 SMNVEV (reference sequence).

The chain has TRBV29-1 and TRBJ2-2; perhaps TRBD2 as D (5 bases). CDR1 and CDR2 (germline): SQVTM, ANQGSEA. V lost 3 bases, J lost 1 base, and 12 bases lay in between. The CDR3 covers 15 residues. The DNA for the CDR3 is TGCAGCGTTGATGCTGGCGGGCTGAACACCGGGGAGCTGTTTTTT. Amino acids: CSVDAGGLNTGELFF.

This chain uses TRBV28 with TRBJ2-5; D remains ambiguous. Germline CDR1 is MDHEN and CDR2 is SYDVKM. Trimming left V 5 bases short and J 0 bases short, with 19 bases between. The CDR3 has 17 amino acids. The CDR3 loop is CASSPPQPTRYQETQYF. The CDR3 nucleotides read TGTGCCAGCAGTCCCCCTCAACCAACCAGGTACCAAGAGACCCAGTACTTC.

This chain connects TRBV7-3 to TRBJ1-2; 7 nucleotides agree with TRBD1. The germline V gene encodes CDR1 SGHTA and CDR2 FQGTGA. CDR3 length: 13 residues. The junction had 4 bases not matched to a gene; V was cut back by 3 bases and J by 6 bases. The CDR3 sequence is CASSFEGANGYTF. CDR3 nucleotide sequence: TGTGCCAGCAGCTTTGAGGGGGCCAATGGCTACACCTTC. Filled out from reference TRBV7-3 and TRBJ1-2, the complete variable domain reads GAGVSQTPSNKVTEKGKYVELRCDPISGHTALYWYRQSLGQGPEFLIYFQGTGAADDSGLPNDRFFAVRPEGSVSTLKIQRTERGDSAVYLCASSFEGANGYTFGSGTRLTVV.

The CDR3 spells CASSPGLAVTDTQYF. The CDR3 DNA reads TGTGCCAGCAGCCCGGGACTAGCGGTGACAGATACGCAGTATTTT. The V gene is TRBV13, the J gene TRBJ2-3; 11 positions match TRBD2. The CDR3 runs 15 residues. The germline CDR1 and CDR2 sequences are PRHDT and FYEKMQ (reference sequence). V lost 5 bases to trimming and J lost 3 bases; unmatched junction nucleotides: 4.

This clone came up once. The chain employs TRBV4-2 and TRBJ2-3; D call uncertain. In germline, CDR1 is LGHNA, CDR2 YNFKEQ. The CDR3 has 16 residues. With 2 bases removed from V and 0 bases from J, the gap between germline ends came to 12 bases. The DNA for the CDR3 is TGTGCCAGCAGCCAATTTGAAGGAGATAGCACAGATACGCAGTATTTT. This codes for CASSQFEGDSTDTQYF.

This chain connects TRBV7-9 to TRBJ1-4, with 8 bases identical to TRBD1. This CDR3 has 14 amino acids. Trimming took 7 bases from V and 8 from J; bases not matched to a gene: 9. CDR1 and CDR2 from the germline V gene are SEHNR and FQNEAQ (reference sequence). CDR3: CASNTGGGIEKLFF. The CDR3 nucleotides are TGTGCCAGCAATACAGGGGGAGGAATCGAAAAACTGTTTTTT.

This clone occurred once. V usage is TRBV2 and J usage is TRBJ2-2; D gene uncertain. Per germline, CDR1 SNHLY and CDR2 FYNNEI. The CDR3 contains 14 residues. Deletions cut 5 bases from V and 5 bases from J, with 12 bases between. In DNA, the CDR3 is TGTGCCAGCAGTCCTTACTCTACGACCGGGGAGCTGTTTTTT. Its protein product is CASSPYSTTGELFF. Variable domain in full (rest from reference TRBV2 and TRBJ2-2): EPEVTQTPSHQVTQMGQEVILRCVPISNHLYFYWYRQILGQKVEFLVSFYNNEISEKSEIFDDQFSVERPDGSNFTLKIRSTKLEDSAMYFCASSPYSTTGELFFGEGSRLTVL.

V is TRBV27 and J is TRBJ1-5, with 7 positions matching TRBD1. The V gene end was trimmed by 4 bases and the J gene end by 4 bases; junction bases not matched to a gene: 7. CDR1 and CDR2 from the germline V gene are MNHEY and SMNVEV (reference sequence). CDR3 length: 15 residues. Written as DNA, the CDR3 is TGTGCCAGCAGTTCAACTACAGGGGCAAATCAGCCCCAGCATTTT. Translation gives CASSSTTGANQPQHF.

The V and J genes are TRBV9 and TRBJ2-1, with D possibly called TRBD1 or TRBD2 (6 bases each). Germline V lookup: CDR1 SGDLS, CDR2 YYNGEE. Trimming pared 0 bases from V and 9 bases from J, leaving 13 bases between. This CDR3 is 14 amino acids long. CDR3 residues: CASSVDRGPSEQFF. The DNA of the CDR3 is TGTGCCAGCAGCGTAGATCGGGGGCCAAGTGAGCAGTTCTTC.

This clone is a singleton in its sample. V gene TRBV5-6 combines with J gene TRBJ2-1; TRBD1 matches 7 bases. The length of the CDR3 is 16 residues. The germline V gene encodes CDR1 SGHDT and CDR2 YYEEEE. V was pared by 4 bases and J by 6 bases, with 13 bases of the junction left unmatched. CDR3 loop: CASSHTWRQGVNEQFF. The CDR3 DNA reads TGTGCCAGCAGCCATACATGGCGCCAGGGGGTCAATGAGCAGTTCTTC. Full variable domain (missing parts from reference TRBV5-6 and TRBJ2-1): DAGVTQSPTHLIKTRGQQVTLRCSPKSGHDTVSWYQQALGQGPQFIFQYYEEEERQRGNFPDRFSGHQFPNYSSELNVNALLLGDSALYLCASSHTWRQGVNEQFFGPGTRLTVL.

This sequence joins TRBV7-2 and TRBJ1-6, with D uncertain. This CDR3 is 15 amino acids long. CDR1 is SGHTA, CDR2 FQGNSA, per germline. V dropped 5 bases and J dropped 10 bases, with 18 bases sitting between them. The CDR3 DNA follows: TGTGCCAGCAGCCCTGAAATCCTAGGGAACTCACCCCTCCACTTT. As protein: CASSPEILGNSPLHF.

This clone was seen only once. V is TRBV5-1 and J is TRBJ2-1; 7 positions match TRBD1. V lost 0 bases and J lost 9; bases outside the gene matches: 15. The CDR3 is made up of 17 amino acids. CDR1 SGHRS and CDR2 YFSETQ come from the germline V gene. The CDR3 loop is CASSLVWDRQGQSEQFF. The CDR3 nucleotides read TGCGCCAGCAGCTTGGTGTGGGATCGGCAGGGACAGAGTGAGCAGTTCTTC.

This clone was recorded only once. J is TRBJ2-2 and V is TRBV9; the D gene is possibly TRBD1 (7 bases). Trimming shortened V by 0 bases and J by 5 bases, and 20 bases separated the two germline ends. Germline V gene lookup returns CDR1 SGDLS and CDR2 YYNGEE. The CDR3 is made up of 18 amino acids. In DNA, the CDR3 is TGTGCCAGCAGCGTAGCTAGAGACTCAGGGGGAGGTACCGGGGAGCTGTTTTTT. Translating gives CASSVARDSGGGTGELFF.

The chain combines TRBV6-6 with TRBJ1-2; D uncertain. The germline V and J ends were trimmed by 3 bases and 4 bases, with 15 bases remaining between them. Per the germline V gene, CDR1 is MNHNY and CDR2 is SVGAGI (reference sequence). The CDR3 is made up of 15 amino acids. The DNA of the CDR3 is TGTGCCAGCAGTTATGGTAGCGGATCTCCCTATGGCTACACCTTC. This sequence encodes CASSYGSGSPYGYTF.

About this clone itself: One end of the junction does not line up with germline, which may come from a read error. CDR3 protein: CASSDEDINPPLHF. The CDR3 DNA reads as TGTGCCAGCAGTGATGAGGACATTAATCCACCCCTCCACTTT. The chain is built from TRBV2 and TRBJ1-6; possible D gene TRBD1, 5 bases. This CDR3 contains 14 residues. Looked up from germline, CDR1 is SNHLY and CDR2 is FYNNEI.

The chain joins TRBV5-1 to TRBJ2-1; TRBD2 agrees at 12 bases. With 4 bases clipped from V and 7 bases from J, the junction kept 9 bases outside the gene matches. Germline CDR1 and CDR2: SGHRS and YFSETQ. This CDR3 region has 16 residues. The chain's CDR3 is CASSLTRLAGVNEQFF. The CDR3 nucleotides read TGCGCCAGCAGCCTCACGCGACTAGCGGGGGTTAATGAGCAGTTCTTC.

CDR3 amino acids: CASSLMGTGLGSNQPQHF. The CDR3 DNA reads TGTGCCAGCAGCTTAATGGGGACAGGGTTGGGTAGCAATCAGCCCCAGCATTTT. The V and J genes are TRBV7-2 and TRBJ1-5, with 9 bases fitting TRBD1. Looked up from germline, CDR1 is SGHTA and CDR2 is FQGNSA. After removal of 2 bases from V and 0 bases from J, the junction contained 8 bases not matched to a gene. CDR3 length: 18 residues.

CDR3 protein: CASSPSGGPSYEQYF. The CDR3 DNA is TGTGCCAGTAGCCCTAGCGGGGGCCCCTCCTACGAGCAGTACTTC. The chain carries TRBV19 and TRBJ2-7, with 10 bases fitting TRBD2. Trimming cost V 6 bases and J 0 bases; bases outside gene matches: 5. This CDR3 has 15 amino acids. Per germline, CDR1 LNHDA and CDR2 SQIVND (reference sequence).

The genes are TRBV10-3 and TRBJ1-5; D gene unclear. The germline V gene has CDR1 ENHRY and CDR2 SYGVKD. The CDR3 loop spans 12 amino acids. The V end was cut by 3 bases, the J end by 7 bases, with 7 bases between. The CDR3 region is CAISDSGQPQHF. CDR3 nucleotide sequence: TGTGCCATCAGTGATTCCGGGCAGCCCCAGCATTTT.

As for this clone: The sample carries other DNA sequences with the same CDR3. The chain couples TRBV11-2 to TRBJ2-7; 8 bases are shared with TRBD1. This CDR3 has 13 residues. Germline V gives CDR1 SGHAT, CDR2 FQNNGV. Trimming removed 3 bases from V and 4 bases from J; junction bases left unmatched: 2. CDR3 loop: CASSLDREYEQYF. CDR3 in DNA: TGTGCCAGCAGCTTGGACAGGGAGTACGAGCAGTACTTC.